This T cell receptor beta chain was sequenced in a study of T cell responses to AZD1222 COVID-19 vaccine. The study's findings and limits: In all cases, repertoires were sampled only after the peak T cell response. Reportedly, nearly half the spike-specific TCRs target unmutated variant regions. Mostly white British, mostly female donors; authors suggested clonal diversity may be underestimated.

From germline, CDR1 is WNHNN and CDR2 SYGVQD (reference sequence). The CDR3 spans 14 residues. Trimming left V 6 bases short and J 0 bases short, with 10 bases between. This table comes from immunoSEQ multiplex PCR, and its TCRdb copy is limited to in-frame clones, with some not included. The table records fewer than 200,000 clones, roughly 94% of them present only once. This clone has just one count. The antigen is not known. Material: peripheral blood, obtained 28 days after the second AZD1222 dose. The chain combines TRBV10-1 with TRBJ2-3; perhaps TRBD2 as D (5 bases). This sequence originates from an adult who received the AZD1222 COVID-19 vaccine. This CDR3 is CASRRGMSTDTQYF. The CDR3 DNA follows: TGCGCCAGCAGACGAGGGATGAGCACAGATACGCAGTATTTT.